The T cell receptor (beta chain) described here comes from a study of human T cells and chemical hapten exposure. TCRdb re-derived calls from the RACE reads in MiXCR, one entry per CDR3 protein. The sample gives 360,000 or so distinct CDR3 sequences, about 6% of which show up once; 4.5% to 6% is in the top ten. Time point given: patch test 2, 6 weeks after DPC sensitization. Indicated treatment: therapeutic diphenylcyclopropenone sensitization with weekly scalp DPC. CDR1 and CDR2 from the germline V gene are MDHEN and SYDVKM. V lost 5 bases to trimming and J lost 4 bases, with 11 bases between them. This CDR3 spans 13 amino acids.

This sequence joins TRBV28 and TRBJ1-2, with D unclear. This TCR was recovered from a woman aged 18-29 years with alopecia areata. Some clones in this sample may be carry-over from other donors' samples. Source: whole blood, taken in connection with sensitization to the hapten diphenylcyclopropenone (DPC). The CDR3 sequence is CASSPTVFYGYTF. In nucleotides, the CDR3 is TGTGCCAGCAGTCCTACAGTTTTCTATGGCTACACCTTC.